This TCR beta chain stems from a study of blood T cells in healthy people across ages. This clonotype turned up a few times. The germline CDR1 and CDR2 sequences are SNHLY and FYNNEI. Trimming removed 1 base at V and 2 bases at J, with 11 bases between. This CDR3 has 15 residues. A second PCR, run for about 7 to 11 cycles, used a sample-barcoded 5' primer plus a J-beta primer mix. Each cDNA molecule received a tag from a template-switch adaptor that had 12 random nucleotides. TCRdb re-called the 5' RACE reads with MiXCR, one entry per CDR3 protein. The data show 550,000 to 650,000 distinct CDR3 sequences, about 26% seen once. Isolating PBMCs gave at least 6 million of these cells per sample. This sample also belongs to another study, concerning T cells of mothers and their children. From that paper: The entire RNA extract went into cDNA synthesis at approximately 1.6 ug per 15 ul. No clone of persistent microchimeric T cells was detected.

The origin of this receptor is a boy between 2 and 15 years old in good health. The specimen sequenced was blood. The chain has TRBV2 and TRBJ1-2, with a weak D call TRBD1 (6 bases). In DNA, the CDR3 is TGTGCCAGCAGTGAAGGATTGGGGGCGAACTATGGCTACACCTTC. It codes for CASSEGLGANYGYTF.